The 7 T cell receptor beta chains below were found in one sample sequenced in a study of blood T cell repertoires in COVID-19. This table comes from immunoSEQ multiplex PCR, and its TCRdb copy is limited to in-frame clones, with some not included. The table has over 300,000 clones, 90% seen once; the top ten hold around 7%. Sequences were obtained from peripheral blood. Receptor source: a young man with active or convalescent COVID-19.

CDR3 sequence (DNA): TGTGCCAGTTGCTGGGGGGACGGCAATCAGCCCCAGCATTTT. The encoded protein is CASCWGDGNQPQHF. The genes are TRBV19 and TRBJ1-5; a weak D match, TRBD1 (5 bases). The V end lost 8 bases, the J end lost 2 bases, and 13 bases lay between the germline ends. The CDR3 is made up of 14 amino acids. The germline V gene encodes CDR1 LNHDA and CDR2 SQIVND (reference sequence).

This sequence joins TRBV4-1 and TRBJ2-7; D possibly corresponds to TRBD2 (6 bases). Germline CDR1 reads MGHRA; CDR2 reads YSYEKL. This CDR3 is built from 17 residues. V lost 1 base, J lost 3 bases, and 19 bases lay in between. The CDR3 nucleotides read TGCGCCAGCAGCCAAGCCCCGACCGGGGGACTGGTCTACGAGCAGTACTTC. It is translated as CASSQAPTGGLVYEQYF.

This clone occurred once. The chain has TRBV5-1 and TRBJ2-2, with D uncertain. The CDR3 consists of 14 residues. Trimming removed 2 bases from V and 2 bases from J, with 7 bases in between. The germline V gene has CDR1 SGHRS and CDR2 YFSETQ. This CDR3 is CASSFNINTGELFF. As DNA, the CDR3 is TGCGCCAGCAGCTTTAACATAAACACCGGGGAGCTGTTTTTT.

This CDR3 is CASSSQAGGLPRKQYF. In nucleotides, the CDR3 is TGTGCCAGCAGTTCCCAAGCGGGGGGACTTCCTAGGAAGCAGTACTTC. The chain employs TRBV28 and TRBJ2-7; 9 nucleotides align to TRBD2. CDR3 length: 16 amino acids. V lost 4 bases and J lost 8; bases outside the gene matches: 15. Germline V CDR1 and CDR2: MDHEN, SYDVKM.

The genes are TRBV5-1 and TRBJ2-1, with 12 bases lining up with TRBD2. Per germline, CDR1 SGHRS and CDR2 YFSETQ. V lost 3 bases, J lost 7 bases, and 5 bases stayed unmatched. The CDR3 contains 15 residues. DNA of the CDR3: TGCGCCAGCAGCTGGACTAGCGGGGAAGGGAATGAGCAGTTCTTC. Translated, it gives CASSWTSGEGNEQFF.

The J gene is TRBJ2-1, the V gene TRBV9; 10 bases match TRBD2. From germline, CDR1 is SGDLS and CDR2 YYNGEE. The trim removed 3 bases at V and 10 bases at J, leaving 7 bases unmatched. The CDR3 length is 14 residues. CDR3 sequence reads: CASSALAGAGEQFF. The CDR3 bases are TGTGCCAGCAGCGCTCTAGCGGGAGCAGGGGAGCAGTTCTTC.

The chain couples TRBV4-2 to TRBJ1-1; D call uncertain. With 0 bases removed from V and 1 base from J, the gap between germline ends came to 9 bases. Looked up from germline, CDR1 is LGHNA and CDR2 is YNFKEQ. The CDR3 has 15 residues. The CDR3 DNA reads TGTGCCAGCAGCCAAGATACAGAACAGAACACTGAAGCTTTCTTT. It is translated as CASSQDTEQNTEAFF.